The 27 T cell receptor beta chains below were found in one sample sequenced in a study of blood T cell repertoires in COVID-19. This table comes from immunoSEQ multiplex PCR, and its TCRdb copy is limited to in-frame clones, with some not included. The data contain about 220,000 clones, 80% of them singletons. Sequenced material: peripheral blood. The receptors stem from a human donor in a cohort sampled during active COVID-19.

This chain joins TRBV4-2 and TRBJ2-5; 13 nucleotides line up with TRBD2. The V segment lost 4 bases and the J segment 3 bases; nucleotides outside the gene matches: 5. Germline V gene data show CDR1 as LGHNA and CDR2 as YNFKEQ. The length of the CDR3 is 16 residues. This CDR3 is CASSLEGTSGEETQYF. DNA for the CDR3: TGTGCCAGCAGCCTCGAAGGGACTAGCGGGGAAGAGACCCAGTACTTC.

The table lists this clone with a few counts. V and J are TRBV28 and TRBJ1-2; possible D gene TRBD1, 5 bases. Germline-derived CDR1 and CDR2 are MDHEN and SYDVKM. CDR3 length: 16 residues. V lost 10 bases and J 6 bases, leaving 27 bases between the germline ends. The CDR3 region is CATHSGGDGEADGYTF. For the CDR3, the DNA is TGTGCCACCCACAGTGGGGGGGACGGGGAGGCGGATGGCTACACCTTC.

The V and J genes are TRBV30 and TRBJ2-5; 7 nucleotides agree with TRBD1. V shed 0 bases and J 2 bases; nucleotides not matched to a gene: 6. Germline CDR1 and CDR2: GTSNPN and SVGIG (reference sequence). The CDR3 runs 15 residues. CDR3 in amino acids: CAWSVRGGGQETQYF. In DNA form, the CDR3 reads TGTGCCTGGAGTGTACGAGGGGGCGGTCAAGAGACCCAGTACTTC.

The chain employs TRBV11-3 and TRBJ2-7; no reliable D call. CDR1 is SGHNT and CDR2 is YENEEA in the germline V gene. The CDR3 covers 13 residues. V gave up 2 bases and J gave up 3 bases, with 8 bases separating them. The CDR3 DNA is TGTGCCAGCAGCTTACTAACCGGCTACGAGCAGTACTTC. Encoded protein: CASSLLTGYEQYF.

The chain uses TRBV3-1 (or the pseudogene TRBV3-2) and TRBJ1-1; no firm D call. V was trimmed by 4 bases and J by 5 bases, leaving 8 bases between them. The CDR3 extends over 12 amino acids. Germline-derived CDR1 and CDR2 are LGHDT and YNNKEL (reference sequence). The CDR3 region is CASSLMETEAFF. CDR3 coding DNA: TGTGCCAGCAGCCTGATGGAGACTGAAGCTTTCTTT.

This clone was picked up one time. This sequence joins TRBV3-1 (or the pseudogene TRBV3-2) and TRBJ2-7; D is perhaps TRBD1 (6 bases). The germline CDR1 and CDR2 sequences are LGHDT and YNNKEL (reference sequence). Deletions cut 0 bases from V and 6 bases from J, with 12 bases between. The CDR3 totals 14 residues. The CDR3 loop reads CASSQDLGHGEQYF. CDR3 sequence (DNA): TGTGCCAGCAGCCAAGATCTGGGACACGGCGAGCAGTACTTC.

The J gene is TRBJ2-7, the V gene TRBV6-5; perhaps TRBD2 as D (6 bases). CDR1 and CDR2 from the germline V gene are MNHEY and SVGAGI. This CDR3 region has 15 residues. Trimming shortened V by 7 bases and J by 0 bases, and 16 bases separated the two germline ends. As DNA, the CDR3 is TGTGCCAGCACCACAGAGGGGCGGGACTCCTACGAGCAGTACTTC. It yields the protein CASTTEGRDSYEQYF.

The CDR3 DNA follows: TGTGCCAGCAGTTCCCCCCCCCTCCCCCTCCACTTT. Its translation is CASSSPPLPLHF. The V call is TRBV27, the J call TRBJ1-6; unclear D gene. V shed 4 bases and J shed 13 bases, with 11 bases lying between them. This CDR3 spans 12 amino acids. CDR1 and CDR2 from the germline V gene are MNHEY and SMNVEV (reference sequence).

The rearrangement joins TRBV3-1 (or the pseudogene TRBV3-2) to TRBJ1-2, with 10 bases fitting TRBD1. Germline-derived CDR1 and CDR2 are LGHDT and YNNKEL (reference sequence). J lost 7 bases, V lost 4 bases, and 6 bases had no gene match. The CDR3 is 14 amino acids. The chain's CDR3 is CASSPTGGSGGYTF. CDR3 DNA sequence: TGTGCCAGCAGCCCGACAGGGGGCTCTGGTGGCTACACCTTC.

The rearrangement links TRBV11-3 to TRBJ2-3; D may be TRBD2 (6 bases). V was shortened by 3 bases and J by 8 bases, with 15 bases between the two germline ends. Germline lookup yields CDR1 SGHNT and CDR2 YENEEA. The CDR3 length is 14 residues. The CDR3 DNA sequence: TGTGCCAGCAGCTTGGACACCCGGGAGCGTACGCAGTATTTT. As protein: CASSLDTRERTQYF.

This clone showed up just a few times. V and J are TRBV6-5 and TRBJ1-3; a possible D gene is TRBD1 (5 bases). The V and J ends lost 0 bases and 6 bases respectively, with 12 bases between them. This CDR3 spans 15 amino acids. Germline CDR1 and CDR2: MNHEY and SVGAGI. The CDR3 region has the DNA TGTGCCAGCAGTTACTCCTTTACGACAGTAAACACCATATATTTT. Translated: CASSYSFTTVNTIYF.

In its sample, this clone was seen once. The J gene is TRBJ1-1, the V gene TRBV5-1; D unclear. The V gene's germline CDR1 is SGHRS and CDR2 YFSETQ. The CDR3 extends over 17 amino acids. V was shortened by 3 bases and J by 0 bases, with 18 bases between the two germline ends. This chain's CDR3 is CASSWGGTAKMNTEAFF. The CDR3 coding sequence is TGCGCCAGCAGCTGGGGAGGAACCGCAAAAATGAACACTGAAGCTTTCTTT.

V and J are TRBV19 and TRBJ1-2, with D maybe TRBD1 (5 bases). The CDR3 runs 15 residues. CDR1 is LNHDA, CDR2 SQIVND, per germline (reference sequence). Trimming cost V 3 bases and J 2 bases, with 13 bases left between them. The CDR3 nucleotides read TGTGCCAGTAGTATCGGCAGGGTCGGCAACTATGGCTACACCTTC. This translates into CASSIGRVGNYGYTF.

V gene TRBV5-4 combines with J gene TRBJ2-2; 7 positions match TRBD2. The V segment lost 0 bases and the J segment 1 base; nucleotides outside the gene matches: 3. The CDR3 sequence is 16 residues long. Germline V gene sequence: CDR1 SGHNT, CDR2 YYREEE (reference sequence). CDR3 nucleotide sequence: TGTGCCAGCAGCTTGGCGGGCGGGAGGAACACCGGGGAGCTGTTTTTT. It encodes CASSLAGGRNTGELFF.

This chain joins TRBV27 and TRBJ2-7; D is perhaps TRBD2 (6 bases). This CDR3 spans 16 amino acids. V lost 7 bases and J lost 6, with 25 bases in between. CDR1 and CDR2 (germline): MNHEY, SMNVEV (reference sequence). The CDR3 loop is CASTLRGGGMVVEQYF. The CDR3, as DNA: TGTGCCAGCACCCTCCGAGGTGGCGGGATGGTTGTCGAGCAGTACTTC.

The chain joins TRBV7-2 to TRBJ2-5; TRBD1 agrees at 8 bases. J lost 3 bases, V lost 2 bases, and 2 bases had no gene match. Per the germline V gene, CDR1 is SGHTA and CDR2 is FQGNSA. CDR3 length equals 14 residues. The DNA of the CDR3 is TGTGCCAGCAGCTTAATACAGGGGGAAGAGACCCAGTACTTC. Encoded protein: CASSLIQGEETQYF.

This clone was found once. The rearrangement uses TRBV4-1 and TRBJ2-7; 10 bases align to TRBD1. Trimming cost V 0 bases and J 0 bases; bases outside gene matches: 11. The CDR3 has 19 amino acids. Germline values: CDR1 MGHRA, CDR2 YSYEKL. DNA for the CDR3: TGCGCCAGCAGCCAAGATGGGGGACAGGGGTACGTTGGCTCCTACGAGCAGTACTTC. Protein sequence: CASSQDGGQGYVGSYEQYF.

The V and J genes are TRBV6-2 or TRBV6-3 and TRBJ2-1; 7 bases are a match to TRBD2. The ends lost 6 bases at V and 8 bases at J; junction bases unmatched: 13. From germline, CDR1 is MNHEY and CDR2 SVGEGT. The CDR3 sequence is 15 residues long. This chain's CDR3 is CASSLRGLSGDEQFF. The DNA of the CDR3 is TGTGCCAGCAGCCTTAGGGGACTCAGCGGGGATGAGCAGTTCTTC.

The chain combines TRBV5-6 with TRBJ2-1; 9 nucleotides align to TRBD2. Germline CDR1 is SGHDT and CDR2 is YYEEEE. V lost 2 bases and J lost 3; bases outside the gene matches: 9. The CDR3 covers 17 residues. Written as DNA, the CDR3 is TGTGCCAGCAGCTTCGGTAGCGGGAGTCTCAGCTACAATGAGCAGTTCTTC. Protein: CASSFGSGSLSYNEQFF.

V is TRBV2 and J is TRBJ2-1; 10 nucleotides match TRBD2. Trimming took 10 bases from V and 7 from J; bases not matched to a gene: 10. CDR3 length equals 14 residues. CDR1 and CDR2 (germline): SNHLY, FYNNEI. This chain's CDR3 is CATKGTSGKNEQFF. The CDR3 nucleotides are TGTGCCACAAAAGGAACTAGCGGGAAAAATGAGCAGTTCTTC.

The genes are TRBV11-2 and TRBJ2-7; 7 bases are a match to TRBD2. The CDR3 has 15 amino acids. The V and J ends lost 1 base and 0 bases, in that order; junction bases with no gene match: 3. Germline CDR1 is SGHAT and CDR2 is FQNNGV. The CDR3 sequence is CASSLGASGSYEQYF. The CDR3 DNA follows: TGTGCCAGCAGCTTAGGTGCTAGCGGCTCCTACGAGCAGTACTTC.

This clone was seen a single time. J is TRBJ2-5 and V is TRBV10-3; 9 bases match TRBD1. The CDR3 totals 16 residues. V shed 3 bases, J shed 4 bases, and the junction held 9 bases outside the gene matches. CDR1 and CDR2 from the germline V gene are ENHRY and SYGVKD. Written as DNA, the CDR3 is TGTGCCATCAGTGACCCAAAAGGACAGGGGCTAGAGACCCAGTACTTC. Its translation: CAISDPKGQGLETQYF.

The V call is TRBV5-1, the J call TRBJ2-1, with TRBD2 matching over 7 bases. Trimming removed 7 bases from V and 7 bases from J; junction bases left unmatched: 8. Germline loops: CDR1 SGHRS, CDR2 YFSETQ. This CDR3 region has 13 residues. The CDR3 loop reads CASAAGERNEQFF. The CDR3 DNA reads TGCGCCAGCGCCGCGGGAGAAAGGAATGAGCAGTTCTTC. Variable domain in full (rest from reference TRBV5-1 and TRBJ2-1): KAGVTQTPRYLIKTRGQQVTLSCSPISGHRSVSWYQQTPGQGLQFLFEYFSETQRNKGNFPGRFSGRQFSNSRSEMNVSTLELGDSALYLCASAAGERNEQFFGPGTRLTVL.

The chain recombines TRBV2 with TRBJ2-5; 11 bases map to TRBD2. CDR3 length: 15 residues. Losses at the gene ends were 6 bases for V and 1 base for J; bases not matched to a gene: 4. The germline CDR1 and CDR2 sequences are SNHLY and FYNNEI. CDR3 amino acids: CASRITSGSQETQYF. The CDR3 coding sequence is TGTGCCAGCAGGATTACTAGCGGGAGCCAAGAGACCCAGTACTTC.

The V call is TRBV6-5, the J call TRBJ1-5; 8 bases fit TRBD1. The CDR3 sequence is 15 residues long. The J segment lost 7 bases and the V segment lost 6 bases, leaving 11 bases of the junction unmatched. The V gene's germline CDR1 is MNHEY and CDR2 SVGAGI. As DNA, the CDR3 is TGTGCCAGCAGCTTCGGACAGGGACTAGCCCAGCCCCAGCATTTT. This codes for CASSFGQGLAQPQHF.

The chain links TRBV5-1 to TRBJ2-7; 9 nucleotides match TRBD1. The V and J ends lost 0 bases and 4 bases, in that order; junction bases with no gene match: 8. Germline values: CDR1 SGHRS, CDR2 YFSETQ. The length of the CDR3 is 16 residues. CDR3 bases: TGCGCCAGCAGCTTGGAACAGGGGGCGATTTTGTACGAGCAGTACTTC. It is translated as CASSLEQGAILYEQYF.

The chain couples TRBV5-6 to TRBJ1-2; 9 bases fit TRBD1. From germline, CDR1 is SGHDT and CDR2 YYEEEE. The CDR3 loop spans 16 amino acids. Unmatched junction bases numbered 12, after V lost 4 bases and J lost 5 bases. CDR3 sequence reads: CASSRRDSGTGYGYTF. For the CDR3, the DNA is TGTGCCAGCAGCCGAAGGGATTCCGGGACAGGGTATGGCTACACCTTC.